The 22 T cell receptor beta chains listed next were all sequenced from one sample in a study of neurological immune-mediated disorders. Time point meaning: longitudinal time-point 3. TCRdb reprocessed the 5' RACE reads with MiXCR, giving one entry per CDR3 protein. Here the sample spans roughly 100,000 distinct CDR3 sequences, under 14% being singletons. Specimen: PBMCs. These receptors were collected from a female donor with HTLV-1-associated myelopathy (HAM/TSP).

This clonotype has ten or more counts. The CDR3: CASNLQGARFPGELFF. CDR3 in DNA: TGCGCCAGCAACCTACAGGGGGCGAGATTCCCCGGGGAGCTGTTTTTT. The chain is built from TRBV5-1 and TRBJ2-2, with 9 bases aligning to TRBD1. With V trimmed by 6 bases and J by 6 bases, 12 bases remained unmatched. This CDR3 contains 16 residues. CDR1 SGHRS and CDR2 YFSETQ come from the germline V gene.

V gene TRBV6-1 combines with J gene TRBJ1-2; D is unresolved. V lost 4 bases, J lost 5 bases, and 14 bases lay in between. The germline V gene has CDR1 MNHNS and CDR2 SASEGT. CDR3 size: 14 residues. The CDR3 nucleotides read TGTGCCAGCAGTGGAGGGAGAGAGTTATATGGCTACACCTTC. It translates to CASSGGRELYGYTF.

This clonotype occurred a few times. The chain uses TRBV5-1 and TRBJ2-1; D possibly matches TRBD1 or TRBD2 (6 bases each). V was cut by 2 bases and J by 2 bases, with 11 bases left in between. This CDR3 contains 15 residues. CDR1 is SGHRS, CDR2 YFSETQ, per germline. CDR3 residues: CASSLGGPAYNEQFF. The CDR3 DNA follows: TGCGCCAGCAGCTTAGGGGGGCCAGCCTACAATGAGCAGTTCTTC.

This rearrangement joins TRBV4-1 to TRBJ2-6; tentative D call: TRBD2 (6 bases). V was cut by 4 bases and J by 1 base, with 11 bases left in between. The CDR3 sequence is 16 residues long. Per the germline V gene, CDR1 is MGHRA and CDR2 is YSYEKL. This CDR3 is CASSLTGTSGANVLTF. The CDR3, as DNA: TGCGCCAGCAGCCTGACTGGGACTTCTGGGGCCAACGTCCTGACTTTC.

This clonotype was observed at least ten times. The chain is built from TRBV15 and TRBJ2-7, with TRBD1 matching 7 bases. V dropped 5 bases and J dropped 5; count of bases not matched to a gene: 6. The CDR3 is made up of 13 amino acids. The V gene's germline CDR1 is LNHNV and CDR2 YYDKDF (reference sequence). The CDR3 coding sequence is TGTGCCACCAGCTCGGGACAGCGACACGAGCAGTACTTC. Its protein is CATSSGQRHEQYF. Using reference TRBV15 and TRBJ2-7 for the parts outside the CDR3, the full variable domain is DAMVIQNPRYQVTQFGKPVTLSCSQTLNHNVMYWYQQKSSQAPKLLFHYYDKDFNNEADTPDNFQSRRPNTSFCFLDIRSPGLGDTAMYLCATSSGQRHEQYFGPGTRLTVT.

The rearrangement uses TRBV29-1 and TRBJ1-3; 8 bases align to TRBD1. CDR3 length: 15 residues. Looked up from germline, CDR1 is SQVTM and CDR2 is ANQGSEA. Trimming took 2 bases from V and 3 from J; bases not matched to a gene: 6. The CDR3 spells CSVELTGGHGNTIYF. CDR3 nucleotide sequence: TGCAGCGTTGAACTTACAGGGGGACATGGAAACACCATATATTTT. Full variable domain (rest looked up from reference TRBV29-1 and TRBJ1-3): SAVISQKPSRDICQRGTSLTIQCQVDSQVTMMFWYRQQPGQSLTLIATANQGSEATYESGFVIDKFPISRPNLTFSTLTVSNMSPEDSSIYLCSVELTGGHGNTIYFGEGSWLTVV.

The sample holds many counts of this clonotype. The rearrangement joins TRBV29-1 to TRBJ1-2; D gene ambiguous. The germline V and J ends were trimmed by 7 bases and 4 bases, with 13 bases remaining between them. In germline, CDR1 is SQVTM, CDR2 ANQGSEA. This CDR3 region has 12 residues. CDR3 nucleotides: TGCAGCGCGCGGCAGGCGCCCTATGGCTACACCTTC. Its protein is CSARQAPYGYTF.

This clonotype has at least ten counts. This chain links TRBV27 with TRBJ2-2; D unclear. Germline V gene sequence: CDR1 MNHEY, CDR2 SMNVEV (reference sequence). Trimming left V 4 bases short and J 9 bases short, with 18 bases between. The CDR3 loop spans 15 amino acids. CDR3 in amino acids: CASSSPSQAVRELFF. The CDR3 region has the DNA TGTGCCAGCAGTTCCCCCTCCCAGGCTGTGAGGGAGCTGTTTTTT.

This clonotype appeared many times. The V gene is TRBV6-1, the J gene TRBJ2-7, with a possible D match to TRBD1 (5 bases). The V gene lost 5 bases and the J gene lost 0 bases, with 11 bases spanning the gap. This CDR3 contains 14 residues. Germline V gene sequence: CDR1 MNHNS, CDR2 SASEGT. The DNA of the CDR3 is TGTGCCAGCAGTAGACAGAGGAGCTCCTACGAGCAGTACTTC. Translating gives CASSRQRSSYEQYF.

This clonotype was recorded many times. The chain employs TRBV5-1 and TRBJ2-6; D might be TRBD1 (6 bases). Germline values: CDR1 SGHRS, CDR2 YFSETQ. Deletions cut 1 base from V and 0 bases from J, with 11 bases between. This CDR3 spans 17 amino acids. CDR3 nucleotides: TGCGCCAGCAGCTTGACTACAGGGAACTCTGGGGCCAACGTCCTGACTTTC. Its translation is CASSLTTGNSGANVLTF.

This clonotype was detected many times. This sequence joins TRBV20-1 and TRBJ2-3, with 8 bases aligning to TRBD2. The V gene's germline CDR1 is DFQATT and CDR2 SNEGSKA (reference sequence). The CDR3 covers 14 residues. The V gene end was trimmed by 3 bases and the J gene end by 4 bases; junction bases not matched to a gene: 6. As DNA, the CDR3 is TGCAGTGCTAGGGTGGCGGGGGGTTCAGATACGCAGTATTTT. Amino acid sequence: CSARVAGGSDTQYF.

J is TRBJ1-2 and V is TRBV20-1, with 8 bases aligning to TRBD1. Germline lookup yields CDR1 DFQATT and CDR2 SNEGSKA (reference sequence). V lost 1 base and J lost 4; bases outside the gene matches: 14. The CDR3 has 17 amino acids. The CDR3 loop is CSARAANRGRLGYGYTF. CDR3 nucleotide sequence: TGCAGTGCTAGAGCCGCAAACAGGGGGAGGCTTGGCTATGGCTACACCTTC.

The V call is TRBV6-6, the J call TRBJ2-1; D possibly corresponds to TRBD1 (6 bases). Trimming removed 6 bases at V and 2 bases at J, with 11 bases between. Germline CDR1 is MNHNY and CDR2 is SVGAGI (reference sequence). The CDR3 totals 14 residues. As DNA, the CDR3 is TGTGCCAGCAGCCGCCGGGACACCTACAATGAGCAGTTCTTC. It codes for CASSRRDTYNEQFF.

The table lists this clonotype with many counts. V gene TRBV27 combines with J gene TRBJ2-5; D might be TRBD2 (6 bases). CDR1 MNHEY and CDR2 SMNVEV come from the germline V gene (reference sequence). The CDR3 sequence is 14 residues long. The V end was cut by 9 bases, the J end by 5 bases, with 19 bases between. CDR3 in DNA: TGTGCCAGTTGGGGTGGGCAGGGAGGTGAGACCCAGTACTTC. This encodes CASWGGQGGETQYF.

This clonotype was counted many times. This chain connects TRBV10-3 to TRBJ1-1; no reliable D call. The V gene's germline CDR1 is ENHRY and CDR2 SYGVKD. CDR3 size: 15 residues. Trimming left V 3 bases short and J 0 bases short, with 11 bases between. The CDR3 loop reads CAISEDLRMNTEAFF. For the CDR3, the DNA is TGTGCCATCAGTGAAGACCTACGGATGAACACTGAAGCTTTCTTT.

This clonotype was seen repeatedly, ten times or more. V gene TRBV7-9 combines with J gene TRBJ2-2, with no clear D. V was pared by 2 bases and J by 1 base, with 5 bases between. This CDR3 spans 14 amino acids. Germline assignment: CDR1 SEHNR and CDR2 FQNEAQ (reference sequence). CDR3 amino acids: CASSLNGNTGELFF. Written as DNA, the CDR3 is TGTGCCAGCAGCTTAAATGGGAACACCGGGGAGCTGTTTTTT.

Many counts were recorded for this clonotype. The V call is TRBV9, the J call TRBJ2-2, with D unclear. Germline V gives CDR1 SGDLS, CDR2 YYNGEE. There are 15 residues in the CDR3. Trimming removed 1 base at V and 1 base at J, with 8 bases between. The CDR3 loop reads CASSVTSLNTGELFF. For the CDR3, the DNA is TGTGCCAGCAGCGTAACCAGCTTGAACACCGGGGAGCTGTTTTTT.

This sequence joins TRBV11-2 and TRBJ1-5, with TRBD1 as a possible D gene (5 bases). This CDR3 region has 13 residues. Germline-derived CDR1 and CDR2 are SGHAT and FQNNGV. Between the trimmed V and J ends, which lost 1 base and 9 bases, there was a span of 10 bases. In DNA form, the CDR3 reads TGTGCCAGCAGCTTAGTTGGGGACGGGCCCCAGCATTTT. Translation gives CASSLVGDGPQHF.

In this sample, this clonotype turned up many times. In DNA, the CDR3 is TGCGCCAGCAGTGTCAGTGGACTCTCCAAGGGGGTCGCTGAAGCTTTCTTT. It specifies CASSVSGLSKGVAEAFF. The rearrangement links TRBV5-1 to TRBJ1-1, with a tentative D call TRBD1 (6 bases). V lost 5 bases to trimming and J lost 6 bases, with 26 bases between them. The germline CDR1 and CDR2 sequences are SGHRS and YFSETQ. The CDR3 is 17 amino acids.

This clonotype was detected only a few times. This chain links TRBV6-1 with TRBJ2-5; D gene ambiguous. The V gene's germline CDR1 is MNHNS and CDR2 SASEGT. Trimming took 5 bases from V and 2 from J, leaving 6 bases between them. The CDR3 is 12 residues long. The CDR3 DNA reads TGTGCCAGCAGTTATAGTCAAGAGACCCAGTACTTC. Protein: CASSYSQETQYF.

Many counts were recorded for this clonotype. The chain uses TRBV7-9 and TRBJ2-2; D ambiguous. From germline, CDR1 is SEHNR and CDR2 FQNEAQ (reference sequence). Trimming shortened V by 7 bases and J by 7 bases, and 16 bases separated the two germline ends. The CDR3 contains 14 residues. Written as DNA, the CDR3 is TGTGCCAGCATCGGGTCCGGGCATAACGGGGAGCTGTTTTTT. Its translation: CASIGSGHNGELFF.

This chain uses TRBV19 with TRBJ2-5; tentatively, D is TRBD2 (5 bases). This CDR3 has 13 amino acids. Germline assignment: CDR1 LNHDA and CDR2 SQIVND (reference sequence). V shed 3 bases and J shed 5 bases, with 10 bases lying between them. CDR3 sequence (DNA): TGTGCCAGTAGTATCTCTAGCAGGGAGACCCAGTACTTC. Its protein is CASSISSRETQYF. The full variable domain, rest sourced from reference TRBV19 and TRBJ2-5, is DGGITQSPKYLFRKEGQNVTLSCEQNLNHDAMYWYRQDPGQGLRLIYYSQIVNDFQKGDIAEGYSVSREKKESFPLTVTSAQKNPTAFYLCASSISSRETQYFGPGTRLLVL.